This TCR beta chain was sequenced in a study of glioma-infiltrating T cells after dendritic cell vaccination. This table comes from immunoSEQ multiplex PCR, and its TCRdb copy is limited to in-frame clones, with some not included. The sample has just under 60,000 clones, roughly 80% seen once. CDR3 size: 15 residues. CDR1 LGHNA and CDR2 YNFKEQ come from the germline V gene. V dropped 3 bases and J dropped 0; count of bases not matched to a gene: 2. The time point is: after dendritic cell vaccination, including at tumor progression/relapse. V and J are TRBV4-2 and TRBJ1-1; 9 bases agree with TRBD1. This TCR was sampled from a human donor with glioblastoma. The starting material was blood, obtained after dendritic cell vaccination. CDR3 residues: CASSHGQGMNTEAFF. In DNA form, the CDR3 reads TGTGCCAGCAGCCATGGACAGGGGATGAACACTGAAGCTTTCTTT.